Included here is one T cell receptor (beta chain) sequence, with context. Its antigen is as yet unknown. The V gene lost 2 bases and the J gene lost 0 bases, with 8 bases spanning the gap. Per the germline V gene, CDR1 is SGHAT and CDR2 is FQDESV (reference sequence). CDR3 length equals 15 residues. The sample comes from a study of T cell responses to AZD1222 COVID-19 vaccine. Study-wide context: Second doses that came at about 4 or about 12 weeks were put together.

General study findings and limits: A rise in Spike-specific TCR breadth and depth followed two AZD1222 doses. Spike-wide coverage was observed for vaccine-associated CD4 TCRs, with dominant responses at 160-218 and 743-854. Possibly, clonal diversity was underestimated; donors were largely white British and included more females.

Profiled with immunoSEQ multiplex PCR; TCRdb holds only in-frame clones, not every one. The repertoire holds more than 85,000 clones, roughly 90% seen once, with more than 15% in the top ten. Sample: peripheral blood, taken on day 0 of AZD1222 vaccination. The chain joins TRBV11-1 to TRBJ2-1; D is undetermined. The TCR comes from an adult in good health. The CDR3 here is CASSLSPISYNEQFF. CDR3 nucleotides: TGTGCCAGCAGCTTATCCCCTATCTCCTACAATGAGCAGTTCTTC.